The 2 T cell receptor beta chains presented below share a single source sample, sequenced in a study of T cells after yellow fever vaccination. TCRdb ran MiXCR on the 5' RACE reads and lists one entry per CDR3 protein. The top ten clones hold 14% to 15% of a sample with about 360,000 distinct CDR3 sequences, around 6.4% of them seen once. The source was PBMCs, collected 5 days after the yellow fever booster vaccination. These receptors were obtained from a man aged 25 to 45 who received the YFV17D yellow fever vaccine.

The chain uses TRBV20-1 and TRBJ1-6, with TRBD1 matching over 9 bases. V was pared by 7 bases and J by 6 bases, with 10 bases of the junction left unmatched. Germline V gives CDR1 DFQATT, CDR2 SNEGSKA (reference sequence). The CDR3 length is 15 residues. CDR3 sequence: CSVTLRDRVNSPLHF. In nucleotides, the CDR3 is TGCAGTGTCACCCTCCGGGACAGGGTTAATTCACCCCTCCACTTT.

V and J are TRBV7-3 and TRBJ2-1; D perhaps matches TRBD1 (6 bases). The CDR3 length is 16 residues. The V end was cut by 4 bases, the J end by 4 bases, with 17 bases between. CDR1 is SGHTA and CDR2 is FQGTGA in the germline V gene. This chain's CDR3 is CASSSQGAGDYNEQFF. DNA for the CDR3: TGTGCCAGCAGCTCCCAAGGAGCAGGGGATTACAATGAGCAGTTCTTC.